The 20 T cell receptor beta chains reported below all come from one sample, sequenced in a study of T cell repertoires in cytomegalovirus infection (dated 2019 in TCRdb). No antigens are known for them. This sample was sequenced with an Illumina HiSeq 1500. TCRdb took the public reads, trimmed them with fastp at Q25, ran MiXCR for clone calling and kept in-frame beta chains. Each CDR3 protein gets just one entry, which takes the most common genes and DNA from the rows behind it. In this sample the table shows around 800,000 distinct CDR3 sequences, 30% to 35% of which occur a single time. Around an eighth of the sample is in the top ten clones. The label giving this sample's treatment or condition can be read as: in vitro stimulation with specific CMV peptide epitopes to enrich CMV-specific T cells. This material consisted of cultured CD8+ T cells from PBMCs, taken from culture after CMV antigen stimulation. The receptors were gathered from a human donor in good health (CMV status not recorded). Some clones in this sample may be carry-over from other donors' samples.

This clonotype was observed many times. The chain couples TRBV19 to TRBJ1-3, with D unclear. There are 16 residues in the CDR3. V lost 8 bases to trimming and J lost 0 bases, with 17 bases between them. Germline assignment: CDR1 LNHDA and CDR2 SQIVND (reference sequence). The CDR3 DNA follows: TGTGCCAGTTCGAAGACCTACCGGAGCTCTGGAAACACCATATATTTT. Protein product: CASSKTYRSSGNTIYF.

This clonotype has only one observation. The rearrangement uses TRBV6-4 and TRBJ2-5; TRBD1 or TRBD2 may be the D gene (5 bases each). This CDR3 spans 14 amino acids. Germline loops: CDR1 MRHNA, CDR2 SNTAGT. Trimming removed 7 bases from V and 5 bases from J, with 17 bases in between. The CDR3 DNA follows: TGTGCCAGCATATGGGACCAGGAAGCGGAGACCCAGTACTTC. Translating it yields CASIWDQEAETQYF.

This clonotype occurred many times. The genes are TRBV7-8 and TRBJ2-3; no firm D call. V lost 3 bases and J 4 bases, leaving 5 bases between the germline ends. The CDR3 runs to 12 residues. CDR1 and CDR2 from the germline V gene are SGHVS and FQNEAQ. DNA of the CDR3: TGTGCCAGCAGCTTTAGTGCAGATACGCAGTATTTT. This sequence encodes CASSFSADTQYF.

This clonotype has more than one count but fewer than ten. J is TRBJ1-5 and V is TRBV27; D is possibly TRBD1 (5 bases). Germline values: CDR1 MNHEY, CDR2 SMNVEV (reference sequence). V gave up 5 bases and J gave up 5 bases, with 13 bases separating them. The CDR3 sequence is 14 residues long. CDR3 loop: CASSVYWGHQPQHF. CDR3 sequence (DNA): TGTGCCAGCAGTGTTTACTGGGGCCATCAGCCCCAGCATTTT.

The CDR3 sequence: CASRELQGTGELFF. DNA of the CDR3: TGTGCCAGCAGGGAGCTTCAGGGGACCGGGGAGCTGTTTTTT. The chain couples TRBV2 to TRBJ2-2, with D possibly being TRBD1 (6 bases). With 6 bases removed from V and 5 bases from J, the gap between germline ends came to 13 bases. Per the germline V gene, CDR1 is SNHLY and CDR2 is FYNNEI. The CDR3 is made up of 14 amino acids.

The chain carries TRBV27 and TRBJ2-5; TRBD1 might be the D (5 bases). Germline V gene sequence: CDR1 MNHEY, CDR2 SMNVEV (reference sequence). Trimming stripped 6 bases from V and 6 bases from J, with 23 bases between. This CDR3 comprises 16 residues. The CDR3 region is CASRSDSGNTAKTQYF. Here the CDR3 DNA reads TGTGCCAGCAGATCTGATTCAGGGAATACGGCCAAGACCCAGTACTTC.

This clonotype was seen repeatedly, ten times or more. The genes are TRBV12-3 or TRBV12-4 and TRBJ2-7, with 10 bases aligning to TRBD2. The CDR3 sequence is 18 residues long. V lost 4 bases to trimming and J lost 5 bases; unmatched junction nucleotides: 17. The CDR3 region is CASSSMYPLGGLANEQYV. CDR3 DNA: TGTGCCAGCAGTTCGATGTACCCACTGGGGGGACTAGCGAACGAGCAGTACGTC.

This chain links TRBV6-6 with TRBJ1-5; 8 positions agree with TRBD1. The J segment lost 7 bases and the V segment lost 6 bases, leaving 5 bases of the junction unmatched. The CDR3 runs to 13 residues. The V gene's germline CDR1 is MNHNY and CDR2 SVGAGI (reference sequence). The CDR3 coding sequence is TGTGCCAGCAGGGAACGGGACAGGCAGCCCCAGCATTTT. Translation gives CASRERDRQPQHF.

The chain has TRBV9 and TRBJ1-1; 7 positions agree with TRBD1. The CDR3 covers 14 residues. Germline values: CDR1 SGDLS, CDR2 YYNGEE. After removal of 3 bases from V and 3 bases from J, the junction contained 5 bases not matched to a gene. The CDR3 nucleotides are TGTGCCAGCAGCGGGACAGGTTTGTACACTGAAGCTTTCTTT. Translated: CASSGTGLYTEAFF.

J is TRBJ2-1 and V is TRBV19; 8 bases map to TRBD2. This CDR3 comprises 16 residues. Per the germline V gene, CDR1 is LNHDA and CDR2 is SQIVND (reference sequence). J lost 4 bases, V lost 0 bases, and 5 bases had no gene match. CDR3 sequence reads: CASSIEAAGAYNEQFF. CDR3 DNA sequence: TGTGCCAGTAGTATAGAGGCAGCGGGGGCATACAATGAGCAGTTCTTC.

The chain couples TRBV2 to TRBJ1-2; the D gene is possibly TRBD1 (6 bases). The CDR3 sequence is 15 residues long. Germline V lookup: CDR1 SNHLY, CDR2 FYNNEI. V lost 6 bases and J 4 bases, leaving 18 bases between the germline ends. Here the CDR3 DNA reads TGTGCCAGCAGCCAAAGGGGGGGGCTGGCCTATGGCTACACCTTC. Translating it yields CASSQRGGLAYGYTF.

The chain carries TRBV4-3 and TRBJ2-5; a weak D match, TRBD2 (6 bases). Trimming took off 0 bases at V and 4 bases at J, with 24 bases between the two ends. Germline CDR1 LGHNA, CDR2 YSLEER. This CDR3 spans 19 amino acids. DNA for the CDR3: TGCGCCAGCAGCCAAGATCTCCCGAGGAGGCAGGGAGGAATAGAGACCCAGTACTTC. It encodes CASSQDLPRRQGGIETQYF.

The chain combines TRBV9 with TRBJ1-1; no firm D call. V lost 4 bases, J lost 1 base, and 8 bases lay in between. Germline values: CDR1 SGDLS, CDR2 YYNGEE. The length of the CDR3 is 13 residues. This CDR3 is CASSTKKNTEAFF. The CDR3 nucleotides are TGTGCCAGCAGCACCAAGAAGAACACTGAAGCTTTCTTT.

The chain joins TRBV6-1 to TRBJ2-1; 7 nucleotides align to TRBD2. Germline loops: CDR1 MNHNS, CDR2 SASEGT. CDR3 size: 14 residues. V was pared by 5 bases and J by 8 bases, with 9 bases of the junction left unmatched. The CDR3 region has the DNA TGTGCCAGCAGTTCCACGGGGGGACGGGATGAGCAGTTCTTC. This codes for CASSSTGGRDEQFF.

This clonotype was counted ten times or more. The chain combines TRBV12-3 or TRBV12-4 with TRBJ2-5; 7 bases align to TRBD1. Trimming at V came to 8 bases and at J to 0 bases, leaving 9 bases not matched to a gene. The CDR3 is made up of 15 amino acids. The DNA for the CDR3 is TGTGCCAGCCGAAAAGGGGGCACCTACCAAGAGACCCAGTACTTC. Translated: CASRKGGTYQETQYF.

This clonotype was seen a few times. The chain recombines TRBV5-6 with TRBJ2-2, with TRBD1 matching 12 bases. With 3 bases clipped from V and 3 bases from J, the junction kept 9 bases outside the gene matches. Germline V gene data show CDR1 as SGHDT and CDR2 as YYEEEE. There are 18 residues in the CDR3. The CDR3 loop reads CASSSPGQGAWYTGELFF. The DNA for the CDR3 is TGTGCCAGCAGCTCACCGGGACAGGGGGCATGGTACACCGGGGAGCTGTTTTTT. The entire variable domain, with the rest obtained from reference TRBV5-6 and TRBJ2-2, is as follows: DAGVTQSPTHLIKTRGQQVTLRCSPKSGHDTVSWYQQALGQGPQFIFQYYEEEERQRGNFPDRFSGHQFPNYSSELNVNALLLGDSALYLCASSSPGQGAWYTGELFFGEGSRLTVL.

The gene calls are TRBV28 and TRBJ2-2; D call uncertain. Trimming left V 3 bases short and J 0 bases short, with 17 bases between. Germline CDR1 MDHEN, CDR2 SYDVKM. The CDR3 sequence is 18 residues long. For the CDR3, the DNA is TGTGCCAGCAGTTTCCCTCCGCGTACTGATACGAACACCGGGGAGCTGTTTTTT. It specifies CASSFPPRTDTNTGELFF. Full variable domain (remainder filled in from reference TRBV28 and TRBJ2-2): DVKVTQSSRYLVKRTGEKVFLECVQDMDHENMFWYRQDPGLGLRLIYFSYDVKMKEKGDIPEGYSVSREKKERFSLILESASTNQTSMYLCASSFPPRTDTNTGELFFGEGSRLTVL.

Worth noting for this clonotype: The junction differs from germline at one of its ends, possibly a read error. The J gene is TRBJ2-7, the V gene TRBV10-3; 7 nucleotides align to TRBD1. Per the germline V gene, CDR1 is ENHRY and CDR2 is SYGVKD. There are 15 residues in the CDR3. CDR3 amino acids: CAIRVDRVRSCEQYF. The CDR3 DNA reads as TGTGCCATCAGGGTCGACAGGGTACGCTCCTGCGAGCAGTACTTC.

CDR3 coding DNA: TGTGCCAGCAGTGTACAGGGAGACTCCTATAATTCACCCCTCCACTTT. Translated: CASSVQGDSYNSPLHF. The chain joins TRBV12-3 or TRBV12-4 to TRBJ1-6; weak D call: TRBD1 (6 bases). This CDR3 has 16 amino acids. V was clipped by 5 bases and J by 0 bases, with 11 bases between them.

The rearrangement links TRBV6-6 to TRBJ1-2, with D possibly TRBD1 on 6 matching bases. The CDR3 contains 16 residues. Germline V lookup: CDR1 MNHNY, CDR2 SVGAGI (reference sequence). The germline V and J ends were trimmed by 5 bases and 4 bases, with 20 bases remaining between them. CDR3 in DNA: TGTGCCAGCAGTCCGGGCCCGACAGGCAAATTCTATGGCTACACCTTC. Translating gives CASSPGPTGKFYGYTF.